Shown below are 27 T cell receptor beta chains from a single sample sequenced in a study of cytomegalovirus exposure and HLA in healthy donors. In the PCR, 60 Vbeta and 13 Jbeta primers were used. Assay used: immunoSEQ multiplex PCR; TCRdb lists only in-frame clones, some missing. Among 130,000 to 150,000 clones listed, 75% to 90% were seen once. Sequenced sample: PBMCs. All receptors come from a woman in her 30s in good health and CMV-seronegative.

As concerns this clone: Its ends do not fully match the called genes, so a read error is possible. This chain uses TRBV15 with TRBJ1-3, with a tentative D call TRBD1 (5 bases). Germline V gene sequence: CDR1 LNHNV, CDR2 YYDKDF (reference sequence). CDR3 length: 15 residues. The DNA of the CDR3 is TGTGCCACCAGCAGGGACCCAGGGTCTGGATACACCATATATTTT. It encodes CATSRDPGSGYTIYF.

This clone was picked up a small number of times. This rearrangement joins TRBV5-6 to TRBJ2-1; a possible D gene is TRBD1 (5 bases). Germline loops: CDR1 SGHDT, CDR2 YYEEEE. V lost 3 bases, J lost 8 bases, and 12 bases lay in between. This CDR3 has 13 amino acids. The CDR3 sequence is CASSSSDSHEQFF. The CDR3 DNA reads as TGTGCCAGCAGCTCCTCCGACAGCCATGAGCAGTTCTTC. Together with reference TRBV5-6 and TRBJ2-1, the CDR3 gives the full variable domain: DAGVTQSPTHLIKTRGQQVTLRCSPKSGHDTVSWYQQALGQGPQFIFQYYEEEERQRGNFPDRFSGHQFPNYSSELNVNALLLGDSALYLCASSSSDSHEQFFGPGTRLTVL.

The V gene is TRBV19, the J gene TRBJ1-2; 10 bases align to TRBD1. The CDR3 runs to 14 residues. In germline, CDR1 is LNHDA, CDR2 SQIVND (reference sequence). Trimming cost V 10 bases and J 4 bases; bases outside gene matches: 9. The CDR3 region is CATTRDRGTYGYTF. The CDR3 region has the DNA TGTGCCACCACCCGGGACAGGGGTACCTATGGCTACACCTTC.

The chain employs TRBV5-1 and TRBJ1-3; weak D call: TRBD1 (6 bases). Per the germline V gene, CDR1 is SGHRS and CDR2 is YFSETQ. Trimming took 0 bases from V and 0 from J, leaving 16 bases between them. The length of the CDR3 is 18 residues. The CDR3 sequence: CASSLVPTGSTSGNTIYF. Here the CDR3 DNA reads TGCGCCAGCAGCTTGGTTCCGACAGGTTCTACCTCTGGAAACACCATATATTTT.

The genes are TRBV29-1 and TRBJ2-6; D is possibly TRBD2 (7 bases). Trimming removed 7 bases at V and 0 bases at J, with 16 bases between. Germline assignment: CDR1 SQVTM and CDR2 ANQGSEA. CDR3 size: 16 residues. The CDR3 is CSARTGGRSGANVLTF. The CDR3 region has the DNA TGCAGCGCAAGGACCGGGGGGCGCTCTGGGGCCAACGTCCTGACTTTC.

This clone was found once. J is TRBJ1-4 and V is TRBV4-3, with unresolved D. Trimming took off 0 bases at V and 2 bases at J, with 10 bases between the two ends. CDR3 length equals 16 residues. Germline V gene data show CDR1 as LGHNA and CDR2 as YSLEER. CDR3 bases: TGCGCCAGCAGCCAAGATTTCGGGTTCACTAATGAAAAACTGTTTTTT. Its protein is CASSQDFGFTNEKLFF.

This clone has more than one count but fewer than ten. DNA of the CDR3: TGTGCCAGCAGCGCCTTCTCTGGCGGGAGCTCCTACAATGAGCAGTTCTTC. Residues: CASSAFSGGSSYNEQFF. The rearrangement joins TRBV6-4 to TRBJ2-1; 7 bases match TRBD2. The CDR3 is 17 residues long. CDR1 is MRHNA and CDR2 is SNTAGT in the germline V gene. Trimming at V came to 6 bases and at J to 0 bases, leaving 11 bases not matched to a gene.

The chain couples TRBV4-1 to TRBJ2-1; 9 bases are shared with TRBD2. J was trimmed by 7 bases and V by 0 bases; bases with no gene match: 7. Germline assignment: CDR1 MGHRA and CDR2 YSYEKL. There are 16 residues in the CDR3. The CDR3 DNA follows: TGCGCCAGCAGCCAAGAACCGCGGGGGGGCGTTAATGAGCAGTTCTTC. Protein product: CASSQEPRGGVNEQFF.

The V call is TRBV10-1, the J call TRBJ1-5; 10 positions match TRBD1. The CDR3 has 13 residues. V shed 4 bases and J 7 bases; nucleotides not matched to a gene: 1. Germline V gives CDR1 WNHNN, CDR2 SYGVQD (reference sequence). The CDR3 DNA reads TGCGCCAGCAGTGCGGACAGGGGGCAGCCCCAGCATTTT. The encoded protein is CASSADRGQPQHF.

This chain joins TRBV19 and TRBJ2-3, with 9 bases aligning to TRBD2. The CDR3 contains 13 residues. V was clipped by 9 bases and J by 3 bases; unmatched bases: 4. Germline V CDR1 and CDR2: LNHDA, SQIVND (reference sequence). CDR3: CASRSGGTDTQYF. CDR3 bases: TGTGCCAGCCGAAGCGGGGGGACAGATACGCAGTATTTT.

The chain uses TRBV30 and TRBJ2-6; TRBD2 is a possible D gene (6 bases). The CDR3 runs to 15 residues. The V gene lost 0 bases and the J gene lost 2 bases, with 8 bases spanning the gap. Germline CDR1 and CDR2: GTSNPN and SVGIG (reference sequence). The CDR3 region has the DNA TGTGCCTGGAGTGTAGGAGGGACTGGGGCCAACGTCCTGACTTTC. Translation gives CAWSVGGTGANVLTF.

The V gene is TRBV2, the J gene TRBJ1-1, with a possible D match to TRBD1 (6 bases). With 2 bases removed from V and 1 base from J, the gap between germline ends came to 11 bases. Germline V gene lookup returns CDR1 SNHLY and CDR2 FYNNEI. The CDR3 length is 15 residues. This chain's CDR3 is CASSETLTGNTEAFF. The CDR3 DNA is TGTGCCAGCAGTGAAACCCTGACAGGGAACACTGAAGCTTTCTTT.

This chain joins TRBV27 and TRBJ2-1; D remains ambiguous. The CDR3 has 13 residues. V lost 3 bases and J 4 bases, leaving 7 bases between the germline ends. The germline V gene has CDR1 MNHEY and CDR2 SMNVEV (reference sequence). The CDR3 nucleotides read TGTGCCAGCAGTTTTCCCCCATACAATGAGCAGTTCTTC. Protein: CASSFPPYNEQFF.

V usage is TRBV14 and J usage is TRBJ1-1; D gene ambiguous. CDR1 is SGHDN and CDR2 is FVKESK in the germline V gene. With 4 bases removed from V and 0 bases from J, the gap between germline ends came to 6 bases. CDR3 length: 13 amino acids. The CDR3 bases are TGTGCCAGCAGCCTTTCAGTGAACACTGAAGCTTTCTTT. Translation gives CASSLSVNTEAFF.

This clone was detected only a few times. J is TRBJ2-3 and V is TRBV2; 8 bases agree with TRBD2. This CDR3 spans 15 amino acids. After removal of 9 bases from V and 2 bases from J, the junction contained 10 bases not matched to a gene. Germline CDR1 reads SNHLY; CDR2 reads FYNNEI. The CDR3 reads CASGGRGRITDTQYF. In DNA, the CDR3 is TGTGCCAGTGGGGGTCGCGGGAGGATCACAGATACGCAGTATTTT. The variable domain in full, with the rest retrieved from reference TRBV2 and TRBJ2-3, is EPEVTQTPSHQVTQMGQEVILRCVPISNHLYFYWYRQILGQKVEFLVSFYNNEISEKSEIFDDQFSVERPDGSNFTLKIRSTKLEDSAMYFCASGGRGRITDTQYFGPGTRLTVL.

The rearrangement joins TRBV30 to TRBJ1-5; possible D gene TRBD1, 6 bases. This CDR3 is built from 12 residues. Germline CDR1 GTSNPN, CDR2 SVGIG (reference sequence). V was pared by 1 base and J by 9 bases, with 10 bases between. The DNA of the CDR3 is TGTGCCTGGAGTGAATCACAGGGGCCCCAGCATTTT. Translating it yields CAWSESQGPQHF.

J is TRBJ2-7 and V is TRBV27, with TRBD2 as a possible D gene (6 bases). Germline V gene lookup returns CDR1 MNHEY and CDR2 SMNVEV (reference sequence). The CDR3 covers 12 residues. V was clipped by 1 base and J by 9 bases, with 10 bases between them. The CDR3 loop is CASSLWEDGQYF. CDR3 in DNA: TGTGCCAGCAGTTTATGGGAGGATGGGCAGTACTTC.

The rearrangement uses TRBV7-6 and TRBJ2-1, with a weak D call TRBD2 (5 bases). Germline loops: CDR1 SGHVS, CDR2 FNYEAQ. The germline V and J ends were trimmed by 2 bases and 0 bases, with 8 bases remaining between them. The CDR3 contains 15 residues. The chain's CDR3 is CASSLTGSSYNEQFF. DNA for the CDR3: TGTGCCAGCAGCTTAACGGGAAGCTCCTACAATGAGCAGTTCTTC.

The V gene is TRBV30, the J gene TRBJ2-3; D is perhaps TRBD2 (6 bases). CDR1 GTSNPN and CDR2 SVGIG come from the germline V gene (reference sequence). The CDR3 runs 14 residues. V was shortened by 2 bases and J by 1 base, with 10 bases between the two germline ends. CDR3 sequence: CAWSSVAGTDTQYF. The CDR3 nucleotides are TGTGCCTGGAGTTCCGTAGCGGGCACAGATACGCAGTATTTT.

V is TRBV19 and J is TRBJ1-6, with a possible D match to TRBD1 (6 bases). CDR1 and CDR2 from the germline V gene are LNHDA and SQIVND (reference sequence). The CDR3 has 17 residues. Trimming shortened V by 3 bases and J by 0 bases, and 12 bases separated the two germline ends. For the CDR3, the DNA is TGTGCCAGTAGTATCCGGGACACTAGCTCCTATAATTCACCCCTCCACTTT. Its translation is CASSIRDTSSYNSPLHF.

In DNA, the CDR3 is TGCAGCGTTGAAGATCCCCGGGACAGGGGGCCATACAATGAGCAGTTCTTC. It encodes CSVEDPRDRGPYNEQFF. The chain carries TRBV29-1 and TRBJ2-1; 12 positions match TRBD1. The CDR3 has 17 amino acids. The V gene's germline CDR1 is SQVTM and CDR2 ANQGSEA. The ends lost 0 bases at V and 4 bases at J; junction bases unmatched: 7.

The rearrangement uses TRBV5-1 and TRBJ1-4; TRBD1 matches 12 bases. The CDR3 spans 15 residues. V lost 0 bases and J lost 10; bases outside the gene matches: 4. CDR1 and CDR2 from the germline V gene are SGHRS and YFSETQ. The CDR3: CASSLGGQGAGKLFF. In DNA form, the CDR3 reads TGCGCCAGCAGCTTGGGGGGACAGGGGGCAGGAAAACTGTTTTTT.

This chain uses TRBV2 with TRBJ1-3; 7 bases line up with TRBD1. J was trimmed by 0 bases and V by 5 bases; bases with no gene match: 4. The CDR3 contains 15 residues. CDR1 is SNHLY, CDR2 FYNNEI, per germline. CDR3 in DNA: TGTGCCAGCAGTTGGGACAGCCCCTCTGGAAACACCATATATTTT. Its protein product is CASSWDSPSGNTIYF.

This clone came up a few times. V gene TRBV19 combines with J gene TRBJ2-7; 9 nucleotides line up with TRBD2. J gave up 0 bases and V 3 bases, and 3 bases lay outside the gene matches. The CDR3 is 15 amino acids. The germline V gene has CDR1 LNHDA and CDR2 SQIVND (reference sequence). The CDR3 loop is CASSMGAGGSYEQYF. The CDR3 DNA reads as TGTGCCAGTAGTATGGGAGCGGGAGGCTCCTACGAGCAGTACTTC.

The chain joins TRBV7-9 to TRBJ1-1, with D tentatively TRBD1 (5 bases). Germline CDR1 is SEHNR and CDR2 is FQNEAQ (reference sequence). Trimming took 1 base from V and 1 from J, leaving 16 bases between them. There are 17 residues in the CDR3. The CDR3 DNA follows: TGTGCCAGCAGCTTAGTCAAGGGGTGGACGCAGAACACTGAAGCTTTCTTT. Encoded protein: CASSLVKGWTQNTEAFF.

This clone has just a few counts. The chain is built from TRBV21-1 and TRBJ1-1; the D call TRBD1 from the table was never checked on the DNA. TRBV21-1 is deemed a pseudogene. The CDR3 runs 13 residues. The CDR3 nucleotides read TGTGCCAGCTCCCATGGCAGATACACTGAAGCTTTCTTT. It yields the protein CASSHGRYTEAFF.

The chain links TRBV2 to TRBJ2-1, with D tentatively TRBD2 (5 bases). The CDR3 has 11 amino acids. V lost 5 bases to trimming and J lost 8 bases, with 7 bases between them. The germline CDR1 and CDR2 sequences are SNHLY and FYNNEI. The CDR3 is CASSTRDEQFF. The CDR3 DNA follows: TGTGCCAGCAGTACGCGGGATGAGCAGTTCTTC.